This T cell receptor (beta chain) originates from a study of T cell changes during pregnancy in multiple sclerosis. This CDR3 has 17 residues. Germline-derived CDR1 and CDR2 are PRHDT and FYEKMQ (reference sequence). Trimming stripped 4 bases from V and 5 bases from J, with 21 bases between. The protocol was immunoSEQ multiplex PCR, while the TCRdb copy is restricted to in-frame clones and leaves out a portion. Of about 29,000 clones in the sample, about 93% were seen once. The chain combines TRBV13 with TRBJ2-1; weak D call: TRBD2 (5 bases). This TCR came from a female donor with multiple sclerosis, enrolled in a pregnancy study. The starting material was CD8+ T cells from peripheral blood mononuclear cells, obtained before pregnancy. The CDR3 sequence: CASSSDLPASGNNEQFF. In nucleotides, the CDR3 is TGTGCCAGCAGCTCCGACTTACCGGCGAGCGGTAACAATGAGCAGTTCTTC.